The 23 T cell receptor beta chains below were found in one sample sequenced in a study of early T cells in non-severe SARS-CoV-2 infection. TCRdb reprocessed the 5' RACE reads with MiXCR, giving one entry per CDR3 protein. The data contain about 67,000 distinct CDR3 sequences, about 9.9% of them seen just once; the ten biggest clones take up 3% to 4%. What was sequenced was whole blood. Receptor source: an adult who was a healthcare worker with PCR-confirmed SARS-CoV-2 infection or an uninfected control (not recorded which).

CDR3 DNA: TGCGCCAGCAAGGACGGGTGGAACACCGGGGAGCTGTTTTTT. This codes for CASKDGWNTGELFF. The V call is TRBV4-1, the J call TRBJ2-2; D remains ambiguous. CDR1 is MGHRA and CDR2 is YSYEKL in the germline V gene. Trimming cost V 7 bases and J 1 base, with 10 bases left between them. This CDR3 region has 14 residues.

This clonotype has ten or more counts. The CDR3 here is CASSLTGNNQPQHF. The CDR3 DNA is TGTGCCAGCAGTTTAACAGGGAACAATCAGCCCCAGCATTTT. The V call is TRBV28, the J call TRBJ1-5; tentative D call: TRBD1 (6 bases). CDR1 is MDHEN, CDR2 SYDVKM, per germline. V was trimmed by 2 bases and J by 3 bases, leaving 8 bases between them. The CDR3 extends over 14 amino acids.

This clonotype was seen only a few times. V gene TRBV5-1 combines with J gene TRBJ2-2; 8 bases are shared with TRBD1. The V and J ends lost 2 bases and 4 bases, in that order; junction bases with no gene match: 4. Germline assignment: CDR1 SGHRS and CDR2 YFSETQ. This CDR3 region has 15 residues. The CDR3 nucleotides read TGCGCCAGCAGCTTAGCCGGGACAGGCACCGGGGAGCTGTTTTTT. It specifies CASSLAGTGTGELFF.

This clonotype was detected many times. This CDR3 reads CASSMGQGSTDTQYF. The CDR3 region has the DNA TGTGCCAGCAGCATGGGACAGGGGAGCACAGATACGCAGTATTTT. The rearrangement joins TRBV7-2 to TRBJ2-3; the match to TRBD1 covers 10 bases. CDR3 size: 15 residues. V lost 5 bases, J lost 0 bases, and 2 bases stayed unmatched. Germline loops: CDR1 SGHTA, CDR2 FQGNSA.

This clonotype was recorded many times. J is TRBJ1-4 and V is TRBV10-3; D gene unclear. Between the trimmed V and J ends, which lost 0 bases and 7 bases, there was a span of 6 bases. From germline, CDR1 is ENHRY and CDR2 SYGVKD. The CDR3 is made up of 13 amino acids. CDR3 sequence reads: CAISESMAEKLFF. The CDR3, as DNA: TGTGCCATCAGTGAGTCGATGGCTGAAAAACTGTTTTTT.

The chain links TRBV20-1 to TRBJ1-1; D possibly corresponds to TRBD1 (6 bases). Germline V gene sequence: CDR1 DFQATT, CDR2 SNEGSKA (reference sequence). Trimming shortened V by 6 bases and J by 6 bases, and 23 bases separated the two germline ends. The CDR3 length is 15 residues. The CDR3 loop is CSARTWDTKIPEAFF. DNA of the CDR3: TGCAGTGCCCGAACTTGGGACACAAAAATACCTGAAGCTTTCTTT.

This clonotype showed up just a few times. The rearrangement uses TRBV30 and TRBJ2-6; D is unclear. The CDR3 spans 13 residues. Trimming left V 5 bases short and J 0 bases short, with 5 bases between. The germline CDR1 and CDR2 sequences are GTSNPN and SVGIG (reference sequence). CDR3 sequence reads: CAWDPSGANVLTF. The CDR3 nucleotides read TGTGCCTGGGACCCCTCTGGGGCCAACGTCCTGACTTTC.

V is TRBV15 and J is TRBJ1-1; D might be TRBD1 (5 bases). The CDR3 spans 14 residues. With 0 bases removed from V and 4 bases from J, the gap between germline ends came to 9 bases. From germline, CDR1 is LNHNV and CDR2 YYDKDF (reference sequence). CDR3 DNA: TGTGCCACCAGCAGAGACAGGGCGGGCACTGAAGCTTTCTTT. It specifies CATSRDRAGTEAFF.

The V and J genes are TRBV5-1 and TRBJ2-5; no definite D call. Germline CDR1 reads SGHRS; CDR2 reads YFSETQ. V shed 4 bases and J shed 5 bases, with 12 bases lying between them. This CDR3 is built from 13 residues. CDR3 residues: CASSLPAPETQYF. In DNA form, the CDR3 reads TGCGCCAGCAGCCTCCCAGCCCCTGAGACCCAGTACTTC.

This clonotype was seen repeatedly, ten times or more. The gene calls are TRBV19 and TRBJ2-1; D is uncertain. Trimming took off 5 bases at V and 4 bases at J, with 9 bases between the two ends. The CDR3 is 13 residues long. Germline CDR1 and CDR2: LNHDA and SQIVND (reference sequence). The CDR3 DNA reads TGTGCCAGTAGTCCCGGCGGATACAATGAGCAGTTCTTC. The encoded protein is CASSPGGYNEQFF.

This sequence joins TRBV20-1 and TRBJ2-1, with D unresolved. Germline assignment: CDR1 DFQATT and CDR2 SNEGSKA (reference sequence). Trimming stripped 0 bases from V and 9 bases from J, with 15 bases between. This CDR3 contains 14 residues. CDR3: CSARDLGYRTEQFF. CDR3 in DNA: TGCAGTGCTAGAGATCTGGGCTACCGAACTGAGCAGTTCTTC.

This clonotype was detected many times. The genes are TRBV7-9 and TRBJ2-2; tentatively, D is TRBD2 (5 bases). CDR1 is SEHNR and CDR2 is FQNEAQ in the germline V gene (reference sequence). V was trimmed by 1 base and J by 2 bases, leaving 8 bases between them. The CDR3 has 15 residues. CDR3 region: CASSLGGPNTGELFF. The CDR3 DNA sequence: TGTGCCAGCAGCTTAGGCGGGCCAAACACCGGGGAGCTGTTTTTT.

This clonotype was recorded many times. This rearrangement joins TRBV5-4 to TRBJ2-1; 8 nucleotides agree with TRBD1. Germline V gives CDR1 SGHNT, CDR2 YYREEE (reference sequence). This CDR3 has 15 amino acids. V gave up 0 bases and J gave up 4 bases; unmatched junction bases: 3. In DNA form, the CDR3 reads TGTGCCAGCAGCTTGGACAGGGGGAATTACAATGAGCAGTTCTTC. Encoded protein: CASSLDRGNYNEQFF.

This clonotype has more than one count but fewer than ten. The V gene is TRBV7-3, the J gene TRBJ2-5; D is possibly TRBD2 (6 bases). Trimming shortened V by 5 bases and J by 2 bases, and 12 bases separated the two germline ends. The germline gives CDR1 SGHTA, CDR2 FQGTGA. The CDR3 is 14 residues long. CDR3 DNA sequence: TGTGCCAGCAGCGTGAACCGGGAGCAAGAGACCCAGTACTTC. Translating it yields CASSVNREQETQYF.

This clonotype was seen repeatedly, ten times or more. The rearrangement joins TRBV2 to TRBJ2-2; D ambiguous. Deletions cut 6 bases from V and 5 bases from J, with 13 bases between. Germline values: CDR1 SNHLY, CDR2 FYNNEI. There are 14 residues in the CDR3. The chain's CDR3 is CASSGTLGTGELFF. CDR3 nucleotide sequence: TGTGCCAGCAGCGGAACACTTGGAACCGGGGAGCTGTTTTTT. Full variable domain (rest looked up from reference TRBV2 and TRBJ2-2): EPEVTQTPSHQVTQMGQEVILRCVPISNHLYFYWYRQILGQKVEFLVSFYNNEISEKSEIFDDQFSVERPDGSNFTLKIRSTKLEDSAMYFCASSGTLGTGELFFGEGSRLTVL.

There are many counts of this clonotype. The rearrangement links TRBV30 to TRBJ1-1, with a possible D match to TRBD1 (6 bases). Germline V gene data show CDR1 as GTSNPN and CDR2 as SVGIG (reference sequence). The CDR3 sequence is 13 residues long. The V gene lost 3 bases and the J gene lost 11 bases, with 19 bases spanning the gap. The CDR3 loop reads CAWSAAGGRRAFF. The CDR3 DNA follows: TGTGCCTGGAGCGCCGCGGGGGGCAGGAGGGCTTTCTTT.

This clonotype has more than one count but fewer than ten. This may stem from a read error, because a much larger clone lies one nucleotide away. The rearrangement links TRBV11-2 to TRBJ2-1; the D gene is possibly TRBD1 (5 bases). CDR3 length: 14 residues. Germline V gene data show CDR1 as SGHAT and CDR2 as FQNNGV. The germline V and J ends were trimmed by 5 bases and 6 bases, with 14 bases remaining between them. CDR3 residues: CASSRVGDSNEQFF. CDR3 in DNA: TGTGCCAGCAGCCGGGTAGGGGATAGCAATGAGCAGTTCTTC.

The chain links TRBV3-1 to TRBJ2-7, with D perhaps assigned TRBD1 or TRBD2 (6 bases each). The CDR3 sequence is 13 residues long. The ends were cut back, 0 bases at V and 5 bases at J, with 8 bases in the middle. CDR1 LGHDT and CDR2 YNNKEL come from the germline V gene (reference sequence). The CDR3 DNA sequence: TGTGCCAGCAGCCAAGAAGGGGGGCACGAGCAGTACTTC. The encoded protein is CASSQEGGHEQYF.

The gene calls are TRBV14 and TRBJ2-1; no clear D gene. From germline, CDR1 is SGHDN and CDR2 FVKESK. Trimming removed 1 base at V and 10 bases at J, with 11 bases between. The CDR3 covers 13 residues. The CDR3 loop reads CASSQVSGAEQFF. CDR3 DNA: TGTGCCAGCAGCCAAGTTTCCGGCGCGGAGCAGTTCTTC. Looking up the rest from reference TRBV14 and TRBJ2-1 gives the full variable domain: EAGVTQFPSHSVIEKGQTVTLRCDPISGHDNLYWYRRVMGKEIKFLLHFVKESKQDESGMPNNRFLAERTGGTYSTLKVQPAELEDSGVYFCASSQVSGAEQFFGPGTRLTVL.

This clonotype was seen at least ten times. The chain couples TRBV13 to TRBJ2-1; TRBD2 matches 11 bases. V shed 8 bases and J 7 bases; nucleotides not matched to a gene: 13. The CDR3 runs to 16 residues. Germline V gives CDR1 PRHDT, CDR2 FYEKMQ (reference sequence). The CDR3, as DNA: TGTGCCAGCTGTAGCCTAGCGGGAGGAGCTGTAAATGAGCAGTTCTTC. Amino acid sequence: CASCSLAGGAVNEQFF. Full variable domain (missing parts from reference TRBV13 and TRBJ2-1): AAGVIQSPRHLIKEKRETATLKCYPIPRHDTVYWYQQGPGQDPQFLISFYEKMQSDKGSIPDRFSAQQFSDYHSELNMSSLELGDSALYFCASCSLAGGAVNEQFFGPGTRLTVL.

This clonotype has a handful of counts. The chain is built from TRBV6-2 or TRBV6-3 and TRBJ2-1; 11 bases line up with TRBD1. The CDR3 is 15 residues long. The germline CDR1 and CDR2 sequences are MNHEY and SVGEGT. With V trimmed by 4 bases and J by 2 bases, 1 base remained unmatched. CDR3 amino acids: CASSWDRGTYNEQFF. In nucleotides, the CDR3 is TGTGCCAGCAGTTGGGACAGGGGGACCTACAATGAGCAGTTCTTC.

This clonotype occurred many times. The gene calls are TRBV21-1 and TRBJ2-1; the table's D call TRBD1 went unverified against the DNA. TRBV21-1 is tagged as a pseudogene. The CDR3 is 16 residues long. The CDR3 spells CASSKAPGQGAGEQFF. DNA of the CDR3: TGTGCCAGCAGCAAAGCGCCGGGACAGGGGGCCGGGGAGCAGTTCTTC.

Only a few counts were recorded for this clonotype. CDR3 DNA sequence: TGTGCCACCCAGGGCTACGAGATGGGTGAGCAGTTCTTC. Its protein product is CATQGYEMGEQFF. This chain uses TRBV24-1 with TRBJ2-1; maybe TRBD1 (5 bases). CDR3 size: 13 residues. CDR1 KGHDR and CDR2 SFDVKD come from the germline V gene. Trimming took 9 bases from V and 9 from J, leaving 17 bases between them.